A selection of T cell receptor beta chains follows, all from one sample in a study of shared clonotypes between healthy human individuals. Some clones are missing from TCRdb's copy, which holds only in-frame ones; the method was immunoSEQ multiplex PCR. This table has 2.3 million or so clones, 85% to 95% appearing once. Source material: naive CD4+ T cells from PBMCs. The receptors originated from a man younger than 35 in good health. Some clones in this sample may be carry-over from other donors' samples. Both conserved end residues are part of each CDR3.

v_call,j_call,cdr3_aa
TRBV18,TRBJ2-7,CASSPELTYEQYF
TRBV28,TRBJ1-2,CASRAGSDYGYTF
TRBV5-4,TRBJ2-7,CASSPLGRGEQYF
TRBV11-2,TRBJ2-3,CASSLFAGQDTQYF
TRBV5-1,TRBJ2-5,CASSLSGRNQETQYF
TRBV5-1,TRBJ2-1,CASSLTPKPNNEQFF
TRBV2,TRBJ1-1,CASRPDRNTEAFF
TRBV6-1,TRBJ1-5,CASSGGQGGNQPQHF
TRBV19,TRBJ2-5,CASSLGLALPETQYF
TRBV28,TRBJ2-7,CASIPQGQRNSYEQYF
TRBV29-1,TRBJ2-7,CSVWDSVYEQYF
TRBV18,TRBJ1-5,CASSLLFTGSSNQPQHF
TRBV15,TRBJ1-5,CATSRPDSPAGQPQHF
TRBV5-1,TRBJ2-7,CASSPEVPIREQYF
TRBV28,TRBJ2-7,CASSLVGRPGGQYF
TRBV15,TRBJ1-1,CATSILVTEAFF
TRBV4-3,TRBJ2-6,CASSQDAGTGANVLTF
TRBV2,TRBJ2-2,CASSEYGELFF
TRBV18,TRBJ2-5,CASSPLSGRETQYF
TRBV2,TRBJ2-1,CARHLWREDGNEQFF
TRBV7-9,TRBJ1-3,CASSFTLGGDSGNTIYF
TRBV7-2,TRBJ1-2,CASSLDGGYTF
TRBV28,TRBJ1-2,CASSLPGIGYTF
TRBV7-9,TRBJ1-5,CASSLAGGDQPQHF
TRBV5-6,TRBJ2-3,CASSFLQSTDTQYF
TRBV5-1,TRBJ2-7,CASSLELAVTYEQYF
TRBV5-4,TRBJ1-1,CASSPGGVGGTEAFF
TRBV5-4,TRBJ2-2,CASSPTPGLGGELFF
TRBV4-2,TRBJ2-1,CASSQVGGRSGRAGGYNEQFF
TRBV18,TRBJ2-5,CASSPRAARIKETQYF
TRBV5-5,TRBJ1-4,CASSRGGLTNEKLFF
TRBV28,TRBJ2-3,CASSWDRPADTQYF
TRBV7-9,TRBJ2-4,CASSLWGQVAGQAKNIQYF
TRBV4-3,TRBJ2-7,CASSQEMPGLAYEQYF
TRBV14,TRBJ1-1,CASSRSGPEAFF
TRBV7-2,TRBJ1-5,CASSLAGLGNQPQHF
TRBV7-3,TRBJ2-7,CASSLLGQSSYEQYF
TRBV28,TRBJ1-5,CASRGGWLSNQPQHF
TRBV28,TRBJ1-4,CASSSIDGTGGEKLFF
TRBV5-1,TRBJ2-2,CASSSGQGSMDTGELFF
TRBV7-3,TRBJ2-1,CASSFRAGAEQFF
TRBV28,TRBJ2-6,CASGGSASGANVLTF
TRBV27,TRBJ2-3,CASSLFGLAGVTDTQYF
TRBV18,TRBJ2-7,CASSRTGPYEQYF
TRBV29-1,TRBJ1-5,CSVVSSTNQPQHF
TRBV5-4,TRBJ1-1,CASSTGGVGTEAFF
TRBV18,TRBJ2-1,CASLPPSGKDNEQFF
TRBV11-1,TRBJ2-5,CASSLTGGPVGETQYF
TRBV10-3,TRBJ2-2,CANTDRAAGELFF
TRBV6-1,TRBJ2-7,CASSEGGEQYF
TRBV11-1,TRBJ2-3,CASSLLGADTQYF
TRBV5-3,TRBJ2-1,CARSFGPDRPNEQFF
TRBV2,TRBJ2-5,CASKGLAGVGETQYF
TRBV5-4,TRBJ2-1,CASSLPQANEQFF
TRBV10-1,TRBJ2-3,CASSARSTDTQYF